This TCR beta chain came from a study of shared clonotypes between healthy human individuals. This clone was seen a handful of times. Its target is unknown. Trimming shortened V by 2 bases and J by 4 bases, and 11 bases separated the two germline ends. CDR1 is LNHDA and CDR2 is SQIVND in the germline V gene (reference sequence). The CDR3 has 14 amino acids. Whole-study results and caveats: Naive subsets generally exceeded memory subsets in estimated richness. Sequencing depth was a factor that was expected to affect clonotype sharing among donors.

A split of CD4+ cells into CD45RA+ naive and CD45RA-negative memory subsets was performed. On sorted subsets, replicate PCRs used about 180 ng DNA, or tens of thousands of T cell genomes. Sequencing was performed with immunoSEQ multiplex PCR; in TCRdb, only in-frame clones are kept and a portion is missing. The repertoire includes 2 million to 2.5 million clones, under 97% of them detected once, and 0.13% sits in the top ten. The clonotype comes from a man aged 18 to 29 in good health. Sequencing was performed on naive CD4+ T cells sorted from blood. As for subset: CD45RA+ positively selected. V gene TRBV19 combines with J gene TRBJ1-2, with D perhaps TRBD1 (6 bases). CDR3 DNA sequence: TGTGCCAGTAGTATATTGGGCAGGGGCTATGGCTACACCTTC. Translation gives CASSILGRGYGYTF.